This T cell receptor (beta chain) appears in the sequencing data of a study of blood T cells in healthy people across ages. With a J-beta primer mix and a sample-barcoded 5' primer, a second PCR ran roughly 7 to 11 cycles. TCRdb redid the calling of the 5' RACE reads with MiXCR, one entry per CDR3 protein. The table lists fewer than 800,000 distinct CDR3 sequences, approximately 29% of them singletons. Ten or more counts support this clonotype. What was sequenced was blood. The clonotype originates from a woman of 80 years or more in good health.

The CDR3 DNA reads as TGTGCCAGCAGTGAGCGCGCCGGGACGGCGTTTGGCTACACCTTC. This translates into CASSERAGTAFGYTF. The J gene is TRBJ1-2, the V gene TRBV2; perhaps TRBD1 as D (5 bases). V gave up 3 bases and J gave up 7 bases, with 18 bases separating them. In germline, CDR1 is SNHLY, CDR2 FYNNEI. This CDR3 contains 15 residues.